The source of this TCR beta chain is a study of shared clonotypes between healthy human individuals. Overall study findings and caveats: Donors were few, which limited the genetic and exposure-history diversity represented. Naive subsets generally exceeded memory subsets in estimated richness.

The input for sorted-subset replicate PCRs was around 200 ng DNA, approximately 30,000 T cell genomes. Produced via immunoSEQ multiplex PCR; TCRdb's table is partial and in-frame only. This sample has around 560,000 clones, with 85% to 95% found just once. Naive CD8 cells lacked CD45RO, underwent positive selection for CCR7 and left out terminally differentiated effector memory CD45RA+ cells. V was pared by 2 bases and J by 4 bases, with 14 bases between. Germline loops: CDR1 MNHEY, CDR2 SMNVEV (reference sequence). The CDR3 is 15 amino acids. As concerns this clone: Antigen: not known.

The receptor's source is a woman aged 30 to 39 in good health. V gene TRBV27 combines with J gene TRBJ1-2; D perhaps matches TRBD1 (6 bases). Sequenced sample: naive CD8+ T cells sorted from blood. The CDR3 DNA follows: TGTGCCAGCAGTTTAATGCCAGGGGATTCCTATGGCTACACCTTC. It encodes CASSLMPGDSYGYTF.